Sequencing of this T cell receptor beta chain was carried out in a study of blood T cell repertoires in COVID-19. Study as a whole: Some COVID-19 samples were acute and others convalescent; all came from the United States, Italy and Spain. PBMCs, B-cell-depleted T cells, or T cells provided the cDNA or gDNA that made up the material.

In the authors' workflow: The authors estimated nucleated cell counts from reference gene primer amplification. Clones were read by immunoSEQ multiplex PCR, and TCRdb kept only the in-frame ones, dropping some. That table gives V, J and clone size, and the DNA gave D and trimming. The repertoire consists of about 250,000 clones, with 86% occurring once and the leading ten covering 3%. Trimming stripped 1 base from V and 0 bases from J, with 10 bases between. CDR3 size: 15 residues. Germline V gene sequence: CDR1 MNHEY, CDR2 SMNVEV (reference sequence). This chain joins TRBV27 and TRBJ2-7; D is perhaps TRBD1 (5 bases). The specimen sequenced was peripheral blood. The clonotype was recovered from a woman under 40 with active or convalescent COVID-19. The CDR3 bases are TGTGCCAGCAGTTTATATCAGGGAACCTCCTACGAGCAGTACTTC. Residues: CASSLYQGTSYEQYF.